Listed below are T cell receptor beta chains from one sample, sequenced in a study of blood T cell repertoires in COVID-19. Produced via immunoSEQ multiplex PCR; TCRdb's table is partial and in-frame only. The sample has 99,000 or so clones; 86% are singletons. The sequenced sample was peripheral blood. These receptors all stem from a woman aged 60-75 years in a cohort sampled during active or convalescent COVID-19. The CDR3 runs from the conserved cysteine through the conserved F or W. Each record gives: V gene, clone size, J gene, D gene, CDR3 protein, CDR3 DNA. D genes are given only for firm matches. Size tells how often a clone was seen (once, few, many) or the class of an expanded clone, and some rows leave it out.

TRBV4-1,-,TRBJ1-1,-,CASSQVVWGGRTEAFF,TGCGCCAGCAGCCAAGTAGTGTGGGGAGGTAGAACTGAAGCTTTCTTT
TRBV6-1,-,TRBJ1-2,TRBD1,CASSEAYRDSYGYTF,TGTGCCAGCAGTGAAGCATATCGGGACAGCTATGGCTACACCTTC
TRBV7-8,-,TRBJ2-3,-,CASSLGTSTDTQYF,TGTGCCAGCAGCTTAGGGACTAGCACAGATACGCAGTATTTT
TRBV5-1,-,TRBJ1-6,-,CASSPREHYNSPLHF,TGCGCCAGCAGCCCGCGGGAGCACTATAATTCACCCCTCCACTTT
TRBV24-1,-,TRBJ2-1,-,CATSDRGSGTYNEQFF,TGTGCCACCAGTGATAGGGGGAGCGGGACCTACAATGAGCAGTTCTTC
TRBV5-6,-,TRBJ1-2,-,CASSPDRSTGLYGYTF,TGTGCCAGCAGCCCTGACAGGTCAACAGGGCTCTATGGCTACACCTTC
TRBV4-1,-,TRBJ1-6,TRBD1,CASSPEGQGARRPLHF,TGCGCCAGCAGCCCAGAGGGACAGGGGGCGCGACGTCCCCTCCACTTT
TRBV20-1,few,TRBJ1-1,-,CSARGLGEAFF,TGCAGTGCCCGCGGACTGGGTGAAGCTTTCTTT
TRBV5-1,once,TRBJ2-2,TRBD1,CASSWGQGGRTGELFF,TGCGCCAGCAGCTGGGGACAGGGCGGGCGAACCGGGGAGCTGTTTTTT
TRBV5-4,-,TRBJ1-3,-,CASSLEGGRNTIYF,TGTGCCAGCAGCTTGGAAGGGGGAAGAAACACCATATATTTT
TRBV10-1,-,TRBJ1-1,-,CASSAPGNTEAFF,TGCGCCAGCAGTGCGCCAGGGAACACTGAAGCTTTCTTT
TRBV6-6,-,TRBJ1-4,-,CASSYSGATNEKLFF,TGTGCCAGCAGTTACTCCGGGGCAACTAATGAAAAACTGTTTTTT
TRBV5-6,-,TRBJ2-2,-,CASRGEGELFF,TGTGCCAGCAGGGGAGAGGGGGAGCTGTTTTTT
TRBV6-5,-,TRBJ2-7,-,CASSYRLGGYEQYF,TGTGCCAGCAGTTACCGACTGGGGGGCTACGAGCAGTACTTC
TRBV2,-,TRBJ2-7,TRBD2,CASKPTSGSYYEQYF,TGTGCCAGCAAACCCACTAGCGGGAGTTACTACGAGCAGTACTTC
TRBV28,-,TRBJ2-1,TRBD2,CASSSPGLALNEQFF,TGTGCCAGCAGTTCTCCGGGACTAGCCTTAAATGAGCAGTTCTTC
TRBV5-4,-,TRBJ2-2,-,CASSPAASANTGELFF,TGTGCCAGCAGCCCAGCGGCTAGCGCTAACACCGGGGAGCTGTTTTTT
TRBV7-6,-,TRBJ1-2,TRBD1,CASSPQTGVNYGYTF,TGTGCCAGCAGCCCGCAGACAGGGGTTAACTATGGCTACACCTTC
TRBV28,-,TRBJ1-4,TRBD1,CASSLIGTVNEKLFF,TGTGCCAGCAGCCTGATAGGGACAGTTAATGAAAAACTGTTTTTT
TRBV7-9,-,TRBJ1-2,-,CASSPGPGYTF,TGTGCCAGCAGCCCCGGTCCGGGCTACACCTTC
TRBV5-1,-,TRBJ2-7,TRBD1,CASSLQGLAYEQYF,TGCGCCAGCAGCTTACAGGGGCTGGCCTACGAGCAGTACTTC
TRBV20-1,-,TRBJ1-4,-,CSADIDIGSIF,TGCAGTGCCGACATCGACATCGGTTCCATTTTT
TRBV19,-,TRBJ1-5,-,CASSTLGMFNQPQHF,TGTGCCAGTAGTACCCTCGGGATGTTCAATCAGCCCCAGCATTTT